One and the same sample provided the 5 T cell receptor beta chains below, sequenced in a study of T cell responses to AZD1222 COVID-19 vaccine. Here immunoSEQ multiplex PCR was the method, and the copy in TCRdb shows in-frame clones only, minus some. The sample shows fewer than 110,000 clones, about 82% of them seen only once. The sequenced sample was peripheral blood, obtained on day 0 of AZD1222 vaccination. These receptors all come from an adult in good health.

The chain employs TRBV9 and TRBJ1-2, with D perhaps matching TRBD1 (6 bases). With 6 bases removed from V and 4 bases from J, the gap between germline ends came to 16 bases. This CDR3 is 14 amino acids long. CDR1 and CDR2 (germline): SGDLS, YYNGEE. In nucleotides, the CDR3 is TGTGCCAGCAACCTCGCCGGACAGTTCTATGGCTACACCTTC. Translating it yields CASNLAGQFYGYTF.

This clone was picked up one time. The CDR3 loop reads CASSQQDNTEAFF. In DNA form, the CDR3 reads TGTGCCAGCAGCCAACAGGATAACACTGAAGCTTTCTTT. The rearrangement joins TRBV12-3 or TRBV12-4 to TRBJ1-1, with D maybe TRBD1 (5 bases). V was trimmed by 6 bases and J by 2 bases, leaving 10 bases between them. The CDR3 contains 13 residues.

CDR3 in DNA: TGCGCCAGCAGTCGGACAGCCAATAATTCACCCCTCCACTTT. Translating it yields CASSRTANNSPLHF. This sequence joins TRBV10-1 and TRBJ1-6; weak D call: TRBD1 (6 bases). The CDR3 sequence is 14 residues long. From germline, CDR1 is WNHNN and CDR2 SYGVQD (reference sequence). V shed 5 bases and J shed 5 bases, with 10 bases lying between them.

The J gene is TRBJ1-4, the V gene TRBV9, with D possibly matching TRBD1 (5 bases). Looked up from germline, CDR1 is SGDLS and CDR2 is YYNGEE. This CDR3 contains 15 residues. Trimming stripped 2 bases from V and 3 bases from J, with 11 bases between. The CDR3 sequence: CASSVAQGPNEKLFF. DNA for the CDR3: TGTGCCAGCAGCGTTGCTCAGGGCCCTAATGAAAAACTGTTTTTT.

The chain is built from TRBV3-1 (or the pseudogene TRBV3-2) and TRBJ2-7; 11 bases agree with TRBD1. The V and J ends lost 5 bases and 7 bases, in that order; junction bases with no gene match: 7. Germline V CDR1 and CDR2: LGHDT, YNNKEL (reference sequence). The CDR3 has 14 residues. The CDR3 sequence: CASSRGQGAREQYF. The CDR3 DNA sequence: TGTGCCAGCAGCAGAGGACAGGGGGCGAGGGAGCAGTACTTC.